Below, one T cell receptor beta chain is given with its context. As yet, its antigen is unknown. The source of the sample is a study of blood T cells in healthy people across ages. Study-wide background: Template switching retrieved approximately one barcoded beta molecule for each two T cells.

Alongside a J-beta primer mix, a sample-barcoded 5' primer served in a second PCR lasting about 6 to 12 cycles. TCRdb reprocessed the 5' RACE reads with MiXCR, giving one entry per CDR3 protein. The profile shows 1.4 million or so distinct CDR3 sequences, under 55% of them singletons. The CDR3 is made up of 14 amino acids. Germline lookup yields CDR1 SGHAT and CDR2 FQNNGV. V shed 1 base and J shed 4 bases, with 10 bases lying between them. Regarding the study as a whole: Diversity was higher, and naive CD4+ cells more numerous, in long-lived donors than in aged donors.

Total RNA, at least 6 micrograms per sample, came from PBMCs. This clonotype originated in a woman in her late teens or twenties in good health. Sequenced sample: blood. The chain employs TRBV11-2 and TRBJ1-2; D may be TRBD1 (6 bases). CDR3 DNA: TGTGCCAGCAGCTTAGTTCCAGGGGCCTATGGCTACACCTTC. It yields the protein CASSLVPGAYGYTF.